The entry below describes one T cell receptor beta chain. The antigen remains undetermined. The data originate from a study of T cell responses to AZD1222 COVID-19 vaccine. Points from the study as a whole: Sampling that yielded the repertoires occurred only after the peak T cell response. Baseline serology detected seropositivity in only a handful of AZD1222 recipients. Regions 160-218 and 743-854 dominated among vaccine-associated CD4 TCRs spanning spike.

This table comes from immunoSEQ multiplex PCR, and its TCRdb copy is limited to in-frame clones, with some not included. The sample holds around 77,000 clones; 70% to 90% are singletons and the top ten take about 2.4%. Germline V gives CDR1 MDHEN, CDR2 SYDVKM. V lost 7 bases and J lost 8, with 11 bases in between. The CDR3 consists of 11 residues. Sequencing used peripheral blood, obtained on day 0 of AZD1222 vaccination. The clonotype was recovered from an adult in good health. The chain recombines TRBV28 with TRBJ1-1; D uncertain. The CDR3 nucleotides are TGTGCCAGCACCGAAAAGAGAGAAGCTTTCTTT. This sequence encodes CASTEKREAFF. The full variable domain, rest sourced from reference TRBV28 and TRBJ1-1, is DVKVTQSSRYLVKRTGEKVFLECVQDMDHENMFWYRQDPGLGLRLIYFSYDVKMKEKGDIPEGYSVSREKKERFSLILESASTNQTSMYLCASTEKREAFFGQGTRLTVV.